This T cell receptor (beta chain) was identified during a study of shared clonotypes between healthy human individuals. Study as a whole: Used for every donor were three CD4 naive, three CD4 memory, two CD8 naive and one CD8 memory plate.

Genomic DNA of every subset was divided equally among multiple immunoSEQ plates. TCRdb's copy holds only in-frame clones and misses some; the assay was immunoSEQ multiplex PCR. The top ten hold around 0.4% of the sample, which has about 2.4 million clones, roughly 93% seen once. Donors were Caucasian adults residing in Nashville, Tennessee, USA. Overall study results and limits: Some clonotypes were shared by all four sorted-subset donors, while others were not shared. The non-shared ones had lower generation probabilities than the shared ones.

This clone was counted a single time. Its antigen is unidentified. This receptor was taken from a man between 18 and 29 years old in good health. Some clones in this sample may be carry-over from other donors' samples. Sequences were obtained from naive CD4+ T cells from PBMCs. Subset indicated: CD45RA+ positively selected.

The CDR3 bases are TGTGGGACTGAGGGAAGCATGAACACTGAAGCTTTCTTT. Translating gives CGTEGSMNTEAFF. The chain carries TRBV28 and TRBJ1-1; D ambiguous. This CDR3 is built from 13 residues. Looked up from germline, CDR1 is MDHEN and CDR2 is SYDVKM.